Below are 5 T cell receptor beta chains sequenced from a single sample in a study of cytomegalovirus exposure and HLA in healthy donors. 60 Vbeta and 13 Jbeta primers were used in PCR. Method: immunoSEQ multiplex PCR; TCRdb's copy keeps in-frame clones and lacks some. The sample comprises 100,000 or so clones, approximately 72% of which are singletons, and approximately 2.1% rests with the top ten. Sequencing was performed on PBMCs. Receptors were obtained from a woman aged 40 to 55 in good health and CMV-seronegative.

V and J are TRBV14 and TRBJ2-1, with 15 bases matching TRBD2. The CDR3 spans 19 residues. Trimming took 0 bases from V and 9 from J; bases not matched to a gene: 12. The V gene's germline CDR1 is SGHDN and CDR2 FVKESK. CDR3 sequence: CASSQDIPGLAGGGGEQFF. The CDR3 DNA is TGTGCCAGCAGCCAAGATATTCCGGGACTAGCGGGGGGAGGCGGTGAGCAGTTCTTC.

Turning to this clone: The same CDR3 is also encoded by other DNA sequences in this sample. The chain recombines TRBV7-3 with TRBJ2-3, with TRBD2 identical over 7 bases. CDR3 length equals 14 residues. Germline CDR1 reads SGHTA; CDR2 reads FQGTGA. V shed 5 bases and J 1 base; nucleotides not matched to a gene: 3. The CDR3 bases are TGTGCCAGCAGCAGGGAGGGCCGCACAGATACGCAGTATTTT. Its translation is CASSREGRTDTQYF.

This chain connects TRBV2 to TRBJ2-3; D is possibly TRBD2 (7 bases). The V gene lost 7 bases and the J gene lost 4 bases, with 18 bases spanning the gap. Germline-derived CDR1 and CDR2 are SNHLY and FYNNEI. The CDR3 contains 15 residues. DNA of the CDR3: TGTGCCAGCATTCGGGCGGGGGCCTTAGCAGATACGCAGTATTTT. This gives the protein CASIRAGALADTQYF. Together with reference TRBV2 and TRBJ2-3, the CDR3 gives the full variable domain: EPEVTQTPSHQVTQMGQEVILRCVPISNHLYFYWYRQILGQKVEFLVSFYNNEISEKSEIFDDQFSVERPDGSNFTLKIRSTKLEDSAMYFCASIRAGALADTQYFGPGTRLTVL.

This clone was observed a few times. This sequence joins TRBV5-1 and TRBJ2-5, with TRBD2 matching 13 bases. Germline V gene lookup returns CDR1 SGHRS and CDR2 YFSETQ. J lost 5 bases, V lost 4 bases, and 14 bases had no gene match. CDR3 length: 18 amino acids. The CDR3 is CASSGGLAGDRGRETQYF. CDR3 nucleotides: TGCGCCAGCAGCGGAGGACTAGCGGGGGATAGAGGGAGGGAGACCCAGTACTTC.

The chain joins TRBV2 to TRBJ2-7; 8 positions agree with TRBD1. This CDR3 spans 15 amino acids. V lost 4 bases to trimming and J lost 5 bases; unmatched junction nucleotides: 10. Germline lookup yields CDR1 SNHLY and CDR2 FYNNEI. CDR3 sequence reads: CASSGYRGWIDEQYF. CDR3 coding DNA: TGTGCCAGCAGTGGCTACAGGGGGTGGATCGACGAGCAGTACTTC. Looking up the rest from reference TRBV2 and TRBJ2-7 gives the full variable domain: EPEVTQTPSHQVTQMGQEVILRCVPISNHLYFYWYRQILGQKVEFLVSFYNNEISEKSEIFDDQFSVERPDGSNFTLKIRSTKLEDSAMYFCASSGYRGWIDEQYFGPGTRLTVT.